Listed below are T cell receptor beta chains from one sample, sequenced in a study of T cell changes during pregnancy in multiple sclerosis. This table comes from immunoSEQ multiplex PCR, and its TCRdb copy is limited to in-frame clones, with some not included. The sample includes 75,000 to 100,000 clones, 85% to 95% of them seen just once. Sequences were derived from peripheral blood, sampled after pregnancy. The receptors come from a female donor with multiple sclerosis, enrolled in a pregnancy study. The CDR3 runs from the conserved cysteine through the conserved F or W. A D gene is named only where the DNA matches it firmly. Clone size is shown for a subset of rows, as once, few, many or a class of expanded clone.

d_gene: TRBD2
v_gene: TRBV7-9
abundance: NA
j_gene: TRBJ2-1
CDR3nt: TGTGCCAGCAGTTTGACGACTAGCGGGGCCAATGAGCAGTTCTTC
CDR3aa: CASSLTTSGANEQFF

d_gene: TRBD1
v_gene: TRBV30
abundance: NA
j_gene: TRBJ1-2
CDR3nt: TGTGCCTGGAGCAGGGGACAGGGGGTCGGCTACACCTTC
CDR3aa: CAWSRGQGVGYTF

d_gene: TRBD1
v_gene: TRBV7-2
abundance: NA
j_gene: TRBJ2-1
CDR3nt: TGTGCCAGCAGCCCCCGGGACAGGGGTTACAATGAGCAGTTCTTC
CDR3aa: CASSPRDRGYNEQFF

d_gene: NA
v_gene: TRBV5-6
abundance: once
j_gene: TRBJ1-5
CDR3nt: TGTGCCAGCAGCTTGCTGACAGCTGACAATCAGCCCCAGCATTTT
CDR3aa: CASSLLTADNQPQHF

d_gene: TRBD1
v_gene: TRBV2
abundance: NA
j_gene: TRBJ1-1
CDR3nt: TGTGCCAGCAGCGGGACAGTAATAGAGAACACTGAAGCTTTCTTT
CDR3aa: CASSGTVIENTEAFF

d_gene: TRBD1
v_gene: TRBV27
abundance: NA
j_gene: TRBJ1-2
CDR3nt: TGTGCCAGCAGTTTATTCTACAGGGGCTTTAACTATGGCTACACCTTC
CDR3aa: CASSLFYRGFNYGYTF

d_gene: NA
v_gene: TRBV6-5
abundance: NA
j_gene: TRBJ1-5
CDR3nt: TGTGCCAGCAAAACGGGGGGGCTTACTCAGCCCCAGCATTTT
CDR3aa: CASKTGGLTQPQHF

d_gene: NA
v_gene: TRBV29-1
abundance: NA
j_gene: TRBJ1-1
CDR3nt: TGCAGCGTCGGAACAGCGAACACTGAAGCTTTCTTT
CDR3aa: CSVGTANTEAFF

d_gene: TRBD1
v_gene: TRBV12-5
abundance: NA
j_gene: TRBJ2-7
CDR3nt: TGTGCTAGTGCCGGGCAGGGGGCCTACGAGCAGTACTTC
CDR3aa: CASAGQGAYEQYF

d_gene: NA
v_gene: TRBV11-2
abundance: NA
j_gene: TRBJ1-2
CDR3nt: TGTGCCAGCAGTGGTAGCCGGCGTATCGGCTACACCTTC
CDR3aa: CASSGSRRIGYTF

d_gene: NA
v_gene: TRBV6-5
abundance: NA
j_gene: TRBJ2-5
CDR3nt: TGTGCCAGCAGTTACTTGGGGCCCCAAGAGACCCAGTACTTC
CDR3aa: CASSYLGPQETQYF

d_gene: NA
v_gene: TRBV5-1
abundance: NA
j_gene: TRBJ2-5
CDR3nt: TGCGCCAGCAGCTTTGAGAGCACTACTATTCAAGAGACCCAGTACTTC
CDR3aa: CASSFESTTIQETQYF

d_gene: NA
v_gene: TRBV10-3
abundance: NA
j_gene: TRBJ2-1
CDR3nt: TGTGCCATCACCCAGGGGTACAGGACGAGGAACAGTGAGCAGTTCTTC
CDR3aa: CAITQGYRTRNSEQFF

d_gene: NA
v_gene: TRBV11-3
abundance: NA
j_gene: TRBJ1-2
CDR3nt: TGTGCCAGCAGCTTACGGGGAAATCTGAAGTATGGCTACACCTTC
CDR3aa: CASSLRGNLKYGYTF

d_gene: NA
v_gene: TRBV30
abundance: NA
j_gene: TRBJ1-2
CDR3nt: TGTGCCTGGGGTCAGCAATGGGCGCAGGGCTACACCTTC
CDR3aa: CAWGQQWAQGYTF

d_gene: NA
v_gene: TRBV7-3
abundance: NA
j_gene: TRBJ2-1
CDR3nt: TGTGCCAGCAGCTTTGGCTCTGGGGGGGGCTCCATTCTGTTCTTC
CDR3aa: CASSFGSGGGSILFF

d_gene: TRBD1
v_gene: TRBV5-6
abundance: NA
j_gene: TRBJ2-7
CDR3nt: TGTGCCAGCAGCTTAGGGCCAGGGGGTGAGGAGCAGTACTTC
CDR3aa: CASSLGPGGEEQYF

d_gene: TRBD2
v_gene: TRBV11-3
abundance: NA
j_gene: TRBJ2-7
CDR3nt: TGTGCCAGCAGCCAAACTAGCGGGAGCGAGCAGTACTTC
CDR3aa: CASSQTSGSEQYF

d_gene: NA
v_gene: TRBV29-1
abundance: NA
j_gene: TRBJ2-5
CDR3nt: TGCAGCTTTGGTCACGGAGAGACCCAGTACTTC
CDR3aa: CSFGHGETQYF

d_gene: NA
v_gene: TRBV7-6
abundance: NA
j_gene: TRBJ2-2
CDR3nt: TGTGCCAGCAGGTCCACGGGGAACACCGGGGAGCTGTTTTTT
CDR3aa: CASRSTGNTGELFF

d_gene: NA
v_gene: TRBV25-1
abundance: NA
j_gene: TRBJ1-2
CDR3nt: TGTGCCAGCAGTGAACAGGGGCTTGACTATGGCTACACCTTC
CDR3aa: CASSEQGLDYGYTF

d_gene: TRBD1
v_gene: TRBV6-5
abundance: few
j_gene: TRBJ1-1
CDR3nt: TGTGCCAGCAGGGGACAGGGGGCTGGGGACACTGAAGCTTTCTTT
CDR3aa: CASRGQGAGDTEAFF

d_gene: NA
v_gene: TRBV7-2
abundance: NA
j_gene: TRBJ1-2
CDR3nt: TGTGCCAGCAGCCGCCTGGCGGATGGCTACACCTTC
CDR3aa: CASSRLADGYTF

d_gene: NA
v_gene: TRBV7-9
abundance: once
j_gene: TRBJ2-4
CDR3nt: TGTGCCAGCAGCTTAGAGCGTGAGCGGAACATTCAGTACTTC
CDR3aa: CASSLERERNIQYF

d_gene: TRBD1
v_gene: TRBV28
abundance: NA
j_gene: TRBJ1-2
CDR3nt: TGTGCCAGCAGTTCCTTCTCAGGGGGTGACTATGGCTACACCTTC
CDR3aa: CASSSFSGGDYGYTF

d_gene: TRBD2
v_gene: TRBV5-4
abundance: NA
j_gene: TRBJ2-2
CDR3nt: TGTGCCAGCAGCCCCGCTAGCGGCTACACCGGGGAGCTGTTTTTT
CDR3aa: CASSPASGYTGELFF

d_gene: TRBD1
v_gene: TRBV6-5
abundance: NA
j_gene: TRBJ1-2
CDR3nt: TGTGCCAGCAGTTATCCGACAGGGGGCGACTATGGCTACACCTTC
CDR3aa: CASSYPTGGDYGYTF

d_gene: NA
v_gene: TRBV20-1
abundance: NA
j_gene: TRBJ2-7
CDR3nt: TGCAGTGCTAGAGAGGGCGGGGAGCAGTACTTC
CDR3aa: CSAREGGEQYF

d_gene: TRBD2
v_gene: TRBV28
abundance: NA
j_gene: TRBJ2-3
CDR3nt: TGTGCCAGCAGTTTTAACGGCGCGGGAGTGGGGCCAGATACGCAGTATTTT
CDR3aa: CASSFNGAGVGPDTQYF

d_gene: NA
v_gene: TRBV7-6
abundance: NA
j_gene: TRBJ1-2
CDR3nt: TGTGCCAGCAGCCTCGGGAGTGATGGCTACACCTTC
CDR3aa: CASSLGSDGYTF

d_gene: TRBD2
v_gene: TRBV5-1
abundance: NA
j_gene: TRBJ2-3
CDR3nt: TGCGCCAGCAGCTTGCAACCATATCCATACCCCACTAGCGGGGGGACGCCAGATACGCAGTATTTT
CDR3aa: CASSLQPYPYPTSGGTPDTQYF

d_gene: NA
v_gene: TRBV11-2
abundance: once
j_gene: TRBJ1-1
CDR3nt: TGTGCCAGCAGCTTAGATCAGGGGAACACTGAAGCTTTCTTT
CDR3aa: CASSLDQGNTEAFF

d_gene: NA
v_gene: TRBV11-1
abundance: NA
j_gene: TRBJ1-2
CDR3nt: TGTGCCAGCAGCTCCTCGTCCCTGCGGGGCTACACCTTC
CDR3aa: CASSSSSLRGYTF

d_gene: NA
v_gene: TRBV5-4
abundance: NA
j_gene: TRBJ1-2
CDR3nt: TGTGCCAGCAGCACTGGGACTCTCTATGGCTACACCTTC
CDR3aa: CASSTGTLYGYTF

d_gene: TRBD1
v_gene: TRBV2
abundance: NA
j_gene: TRBJ1-1
CDR3nt: TGTGCCAGCAGATGGGACAGGGGCACTGAAGCTTTCTTT
CDR3aa: CASRWDRGTEAFF

d_gene: NA
v_gene: TRBV18
abundance: NA
j_gene: TRBJ2-7
CDR3nt: TGTGCCAGCTCACCAGAGGAGAGGACCTACGAGCAGTACTTC
CDR3aa: CASSPEERTYEQYF

d_gene: NA
v_gene: TRBV7-3
abundance: NA
j_gene: TRBJ1-1
CDR3nt: TGTGCCAGCAGCTTAGCCCTTACAGGGAACACTGAAGCTTTCTTT
CDR3aa: CASSLALTGNTEAFF

d_gene: NA
v_gene: TRBV27
abundance: NA
j_gene: TRBJ1-1
CDR3nt: TGTGCCAGCAGTTTATTATCCGGGACCAGGGGCACTGAAGCTTTCTTT
CDR3aa: CASSLLSGTRGTEAFF

d_gene: NA
v_gene: TRBV19
abundance: NA
j_gene: TRBJ2-2
CDR3nt: TGTGCCAGTAGTGCCCCCCAACAGGGTTGGAACACCGGGGAGCTGTTTTTT
CDR3aa: CASSAPQQGWNTGELFF

d_gene: NA
v_gene: TRBV9
abundance: NA
j_gene: TRBJ2-5
CDR3nt: TGTGCCAGCAGCGCCCGCCGGACTTCCGGGGAGACCCAGTACTTC
CDR3aa: CASSARRTSGETQYF

d_gene: NA
v_gene: TRBV4-2
abundance: many
j_gene: TRBJ2-6
CDR3nt: TGTGCCAGCAGCCAAGATGCGGGCTCTGGGGCCAACGTCCTGACTTTC
CDR3aa: CASSQDAGSGANVLTF

d_gene: NA
v_gene: TRBV6-4
abundance: NA
j_gene: TRBJ2-5
CDR3nt: TGTGCCAGCAGTGACTCGACCCCCGGAGGGCAAGAGACCCAGTACTTC
CDR3aa: CASSDSTPGGQETQYF

d_gene: NA
v_gene: TRBV6-1
abundance: NA
j_gene: TRBJ2-7
CDR3nt: TGTGCCAGCGTCGAATGGACAAACTACTACGAGCAGTACTTC
CDR3aa: CASVEWTNYYEQYF

d_gene: NA
v_gene: TRBV6-5
abundance: few
j_gene: TRBJ2-7
CDR3nt: TGTGCCAGCAGTTATTCTAGCAGAAGTTACGAGCAGTACTTC
CDR3aa: CASSYSSRSYEQYF

d_gene: NA
v_gene: TRBV19
abundance: NA
j_gene: TRBJ1-4
CDR3nt: TGTGCCAGTAACTCGTACAGGGAGAATGAAAAACTGTTTTTT
CDR3aa: CASNSYRENEKLFF

d_gene: TRBD1
v_gene: TRBV28
abundance: few
j_gene: TRBJ1-2
CDR3nt: TGTGCCAGCAGTTTAGGGACAGCCCTTAACTATGGCTACACCTTC
CDR3aa: CASSLGTALNYGYTF

d_gene: TRBD1
v_gene: TRBV6-1
abundance: NA
j_gene: TRBJ1-1
CDR3nt: TGTGCCAGCAGTGTTGACGGACGGGACAGGGGCACTGAAGCTTTCTTT
CDR3aa: CASSVDGRDRGTEAFF

d_gene: NA
v_gene: TRBV7-8
abundance: once
j_gene: TRBJ2-2
CDR3nt: TGTGCCAGCAGCCCGCGGGGGAACACCGGGGAGCTGTTTTTT
CDR3aa: CASSPRGNTGELFF

d_gene: NA
v_gene: TRBV14
abundance: NA
j_gene: TRBJ2-5
CDR3nt: TGTGCCAGCAGTCACAGGGTGAGGGAGACCCAGTACTTC
CDR3aa: CASSHRVRETQYF

d_gene: NA
v_gene: TRBV4-2
abundance: NA
j_gene: TRBJ1-1
CDR3nt: TGTGCCAGCAGCCAAACAGAGAACACTGAAGCTTTCTTT
CDR3aa: CASSQTENTEAFF

d_gene: NA
v_gene: TRBV5-1
abundance: NA
j_gene: TRBJ1-3
CDR3nt: TGCGCCAGCAGCGACCGGGGCTCTGGAAACACCATATATTTT
CDR3aa: CASSDRGSGNTIYF

d_gene: TRBD1
v_gene: TRBV9
abundance: once
j_gene: TRBJ1-2
CDR3nt: TGTGCCAGCAGCGTCCAGTCCAGGACAGGGGTCAGCTACACCTTC
CDR3aa: CASSVQSRTGVSYTF

d_gene: TRBD1
v_gene: TRBV10-2
abundance: many
j_gene: TRBJ1-5
CDR3nt: TGCGCCGCTGCGGGACAGGGCCATCAGCCCCAGCATTTT
CDR3aa: CAAAGQGHQPQHF

d_gene: TRBD1
v_gene: TRBV30
abundance: NA
j_gene: TRBJ1-5
CDR3nt: TGTGCCTGGCAGCGGACAGGGCTAAGGCAGCCCCAGCATTTT
CDR3aa: CAWQRTGLRQPQHF

d_gene: TRBD1
v_gene: TRBV30
abundance: NA
j_gene: TRBJ2-7
CDR3nt: TGTGCCTGGAGTGTATTCCGTACTTCAGGGGGCTCCTACGAGCAGTACTTC
CDR3aa: CAWSVFRTSGGSYEQYF